There are a few counts of the clone carrying this T cell receptor beta chain. What it binds is unknown. This record comes from a study of T cell repertoires in cytomegalovirus infection. The V gene lost 0 bases and the J gene lost 1 base, with 11 bases spanning the gap. The CDR3 extends over 16 amino acids. In germline, CDR1 is SGHAT, CDR2 FQNNGV. Each CDR3 protein gets one entry after TCRdb re-called the reads with MiXCR. Of about 890,000 distinct CDR3 sequences in the sample, about a third were seen once. The sample here was cultured CD8+ T cells from PBMCs, taken from culture after CMV antigen stimulation. This TCR was recovered from a human donor in good health (CMV status not recorded). Some clones in this sample may be carry-over from other donors' samples. This chain connects TRBV11-2 to TRBJ2-3; no definite D call. The CDR3 is CASSLDSPRGTDTQYF. The CDR3 DNA reads TGTGCCAGCAGCTTAGACAGTCCTAGGGGCACAGATACGCAGTATTTT.